This T cell receptor (beta chain) is from a study of OX40 agonist ivuxolimab in advanced cancers. CDR3 size: 13 residues. Germline values: CDR1 MNHEY, CDR2 SVGAGI. The V end was cut by 0 bases, the J end by 0 bases, with 3 bases between. Clones were sequenced by immunoSEQ multiplex PCR, and TCRdb holds only the in-frame ones, with some missing. The sample includes around 70,000 clones, 90% to 95% of them seen just once. Notes on this clone: Other nucleotide sequences from this sample produce the same CDR3.

The gene calls are TRBV6-5 and TRBJ2-7; D gene unclear. The material was CD4+ or CD8+ T cells sorted from blood, obtained in a trial of the OX40 agonist ivuxolimab. The TCR sequence derives from an adult with an advanced solid tumor such as melanoma, head and neck, liver or kidney cancer. The CDR3 nucleotides are TGTGCCAGCAGTTACTCGTCCTCCTACGAGCAGTACTTC. Protein product: CASSYSSSYEQYF.